The rows below give T cell receptor beta chains drawn from one sample of a study of regulatory T cells in long-lasting Graves disease. TCRdb re-analysed the multiplex PCR reads in MiXCR, keeping a single row per CDR3 protein. This sample has roughly 320,000 distinct CDR3 sequences, with approximately 15% found just once. These sequences were also reported in another study, on T cells in Graves' hyperthyroidism and ophthalmopathy.

The source was peripheral blood mononuclear cells (PBMCs), collected at new diagnosis, from a patient treated with antithyroid drugs. Receptors were obtained from a man between 35 and 55 years old with Graves disease. CDR3s include the opening cysteine and the closing phenylalanine or tryptophan. The order of the fields is clone size, V gene, J gene, D gene, CDR3 protein, CDR3 DNA. A D gene is named only where the DNA matches it firmly. Clone size appears in some rows only: once, few, many, or a class for an expanded clone.

size: many; V: TRBV7-8; J: TRBJ2-2; D: .; CDR3: CASSLPDPGELFF; DNA: TGTGCCAGCAGCTTACCAGACCCCGGGGAGCTGTTTTTT
size: few; V: TRBV15; J: TRBJ2-2; D: .; CDR3: CATSFQQGHANTGELFF; DNA: TGTGCCACCAGCTTTCAGCAGGGGCATGCGAACACCGGGGAGCTGTTTTTT
size: many; V: TRBV5-1; J: TRBJ2-2; D: .; CDR3: CASTVVPTGELFF; DNA: TGCGCCAGCACCGTGGTTCCCACCGGGGAGCTGTTTTTT
size: few; V: TRBV5-6; J: TRBJ2-2; D: .; CDR3: CASGLGSTGELFF; DNA: TGTGCCAGCGGATTGGGGAGTACCGGGGAGCTGTTTTTT
size: few; V: TRBV6-2/TRBV6-3; J: TRBJ1-5; D: .; CDR3: CASSYSRRHQPQHF; DNA: TGTGCCAGCAGTTACTCGAGAAGACATCAGCCCCAGCATTTT
size: many; V: TRBV6-1; J: TRBJ1-1; D: .; CDR3: CASIPTGSVNTEAFF; DNA: TGTGCCAGCATCCCGACGGGGTCGGTGAACACTGAAGCTTTCTTT
size: .; V: TRBV12-3/TRBV12-4; J: TRBJ2-3; D: .; CDR3: CASSPLRGAASPNTQYF; DNA: TGTGCCAGCAGCCCGTTGAGGGGCGCCGCTTCGCCGAATACGCAGTATTTT
size: few; V: TRBV9; J: TRBJ2-7; D: .; CDR3: CASSVGLANYEQYF; DNA: TGTGCCAGCAGCGTAGGCCTAGCCAACTACGAGCAGTACTTC
size: few; V: TRBV3-1; J: TRBJ2-7; D: TRBD1; CDR3: CASSQLGQAIYEQYF; DNA: TGTGCCAGCAGCCAACTGGGACAGGCTATCTACGAGCAGTACTTC
size: many; V: TRBV11-2; J: TRBJ2-7; D: TRBD2; CDR3: CASRHVRERGSSYEQYF; DNA: TGTGCCAGCAGGCACGTCCGTGAGCGGGGAAGCTCCTACGAGCAGTACTTC
size: many; V: TRBV20-1; J: TRBJ1-1; D: .; CDR3: CSASSSERVAFF; DNA: TGCAGTGCTAGTTCCAGTGAAAGGGTAGCTTTCTTT
size: many; V: TRBV20-1; J: TRBJ2-1; D: .; CDR3: CSARVRRKSSYNEQFF; DNA: TGCAGTGCTAGAGTTCGGCGGAAGAGCTCCTACAATGAGCAGTTCTTC
size: many; V: TRBV18; J: TRBJ2-5; D: .; CDR3: CASSPPGKETQYF; DNA: TGTGCCAGCTCACCACCCGGGAAAGAGACCCAGTACTTC
size: .; V: TRBV7-2; J: TRBJ1-6; D: TRBD1; CDR3: CASSINRGRNSPLHF; DNA: TGTGCCAGCAGCATAAACAGGGGTCGAAATTCACCCCTCCACTTT
size: many; V: TRBV20-1; J: TRBJ2-3; D: TRBD1; CDR3: CSVLPLTGVGTDTQYF; DNA: TGCAGCGTACTACCTCTGACAGGGGTTGGCACAGATACGCAGTATTTT
size: .; V: TRBV6-1; J: TRBJ2-5; D: TRBD2; CDR3: CASCRVWEGVETQYF; DNA: TGTGCCAGCTGTCGGGTCTGGGAGGGCGTAGAGACCCAGTACTTC
size: few; V: TRBV7-6; J: TRBJ2-7; D: .; CDR3: CASSLNPGTPYEQYF; DNA: TGTGCCAGCAGCTTAAACCCCGGGACACCCTACGAGCAGTACTTC
size: .; V: TRBV20-1; J: TRBJ2-5; D: TRBD1; CDR3: CSARQGVKTQYF; DNA: TGCAGTGCTCGACAGGGGGTCAAGACCCAGTACTTC
size: .; V: TRBV12-3/TRBV12-4; J: TRBJ2-5; D: TRBD2; CDR3: CASKGGTLLEETQYF; DNA: TGTGCCAGCAAGGGAGGGACCCTCCTGGAAGAGACCCAGTACTTC
size: many; V: TRBV28; J: TRBJ2-6; D: .; CDR3: CAGKLSGANVLTF; DNA: TGTGCCGGAAAGTTGTCTGGGGCCAACGTCCTGACTTTC
size: many; V: TRBV18; J: TRBJ1-1; D: TRBD1; CDR3: CASSPGRGRSEAFF; DNA: TGTGCCAGCTCACCTGGAAGGGGGCGGTCTGAAGCTTTCTTT
size: few; V: TRBV7-9; J: TRBJ1-6; D: .; CDR3: CASSPGPLHF; DNA: TGTGCCAGCAGCCCAGGACCCCTCCACTTT
size: .; V: TRBV12-3/TRBV12-4; J: TRBJ2-5; D: .; CDR3: CASSFDRRETQYF; DNA: TGTGCCAGCAGTTTCGACAGGAGAGAGACCCAGTACTTC
size: many; V: TRBV4-1; J: TRBJ2-1; D: .; CDR3: CASAGPEQFF; DNA: TGCGCCAGCGCCGGGCCTGAGCAGTTCTTC
size: many; V: TRBV28; J: TRBJ2-1; D: TRBD2; CDR3: CASSSPGGSYDEQFF; DNA: TGTGCCAGCAGTTCCCCGGGGGGATCCTACGATGAGCAGTTCTTC
size: many; V: TRBV5-1; J: TRBJ2-7; D: TRBD2; CDR3: CASSHYSSGGFSSYEQYF; DNA: TGCGCCAGCAGCCATTACTCTAGCGGGGGCTTTAGCTCCTACGAGCAGTACTTC
size: .; V: TRBV28; J: TRBJ2-4; D: .; CDR3: CASSHPTRTPAKNIQYF; DNA: TGTGCCAGCAGCCACCCGACTAGAACTCCAGCCAAAAACATTCAGTACTTC
size: many; V: TRBV28; J: TRBJ2-2; D: .; CDR3: CASSLFGGDTGELFF; DNA: TGTGCCAGCAGTTTGTTCGGCGGGGACACCGGGGAGCTGTTTTTT
size: many; V: TRBV10-3; J: TRBJ2-7; D: TRBD1; CDR3: CAISGQGADYEQYF; DNA: TGTGCCATCAGTGGACAGGGGGCGGATTATGAGCAGTACTTC
size: many; V: TRBV7-3; J: TRBJ2-3; D: TRBD2; CDR3: CASSRLGGTSTDTQYF; DNA: TGTGCCAGCAGCCGCCTCGGGGGGACTAGCACAGATACGCAGTATTTT